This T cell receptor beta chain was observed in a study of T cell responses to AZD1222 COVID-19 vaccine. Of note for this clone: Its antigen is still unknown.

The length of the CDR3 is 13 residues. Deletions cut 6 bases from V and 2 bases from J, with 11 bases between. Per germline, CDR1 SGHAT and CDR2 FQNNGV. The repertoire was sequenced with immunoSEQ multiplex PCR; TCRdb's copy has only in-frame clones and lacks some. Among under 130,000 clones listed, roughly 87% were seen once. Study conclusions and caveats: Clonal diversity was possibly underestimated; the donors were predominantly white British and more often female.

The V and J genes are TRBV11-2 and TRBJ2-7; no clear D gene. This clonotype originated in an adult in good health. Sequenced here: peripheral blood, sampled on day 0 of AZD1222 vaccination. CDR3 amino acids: CASRDPGTYEQYF. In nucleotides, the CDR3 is TGTGCCAGCAGGGATCCAGGAACCTACGAGCAGTACTTC.